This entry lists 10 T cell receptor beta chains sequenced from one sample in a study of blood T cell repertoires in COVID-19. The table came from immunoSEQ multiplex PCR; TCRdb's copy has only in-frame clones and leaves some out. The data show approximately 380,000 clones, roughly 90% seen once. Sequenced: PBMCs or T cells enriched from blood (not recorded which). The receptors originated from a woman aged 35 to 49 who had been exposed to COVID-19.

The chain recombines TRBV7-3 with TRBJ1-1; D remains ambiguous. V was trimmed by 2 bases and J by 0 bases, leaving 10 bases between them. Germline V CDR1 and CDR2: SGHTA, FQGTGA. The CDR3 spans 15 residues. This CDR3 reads CASSLVPGLNTEAFF. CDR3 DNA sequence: TGTGCCAGCAGCTTAGTCCCAGGCCTGAACACTGAAGCTTTCTTT.

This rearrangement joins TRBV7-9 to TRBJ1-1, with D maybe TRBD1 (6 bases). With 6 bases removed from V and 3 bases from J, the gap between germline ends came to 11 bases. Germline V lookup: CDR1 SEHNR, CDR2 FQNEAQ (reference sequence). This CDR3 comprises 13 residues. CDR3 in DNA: TGTGCCAGCAGAGAAACAGGGTACACTGAAGCTTTCTTT. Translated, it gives CASRETGYTEAFF.

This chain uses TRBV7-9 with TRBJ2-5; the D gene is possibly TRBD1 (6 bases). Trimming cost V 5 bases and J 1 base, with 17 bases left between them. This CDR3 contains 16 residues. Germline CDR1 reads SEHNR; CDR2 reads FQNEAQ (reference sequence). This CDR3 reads CASSNIGTPVQETQYF. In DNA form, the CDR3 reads TGTGCCAGCAGCAATATAGGGACACCAGTCCAAGAGACCCAGTACTTC.

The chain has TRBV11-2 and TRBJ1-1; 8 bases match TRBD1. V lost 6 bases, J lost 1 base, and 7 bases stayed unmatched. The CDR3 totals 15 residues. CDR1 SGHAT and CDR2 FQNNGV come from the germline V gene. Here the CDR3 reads CASRRPGQGNTEAFF. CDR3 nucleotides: TGTGCCAGCAGGAGACCTGGACAGGGGAACACTGAAGCTTTCTTT.

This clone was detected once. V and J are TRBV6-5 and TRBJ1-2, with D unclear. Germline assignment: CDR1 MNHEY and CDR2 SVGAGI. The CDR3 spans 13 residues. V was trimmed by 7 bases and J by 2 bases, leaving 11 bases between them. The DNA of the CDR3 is TGTGCCAGCACCCAGTCCCAAAACTATGGCTACACCTTC. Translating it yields CASTQSQNYGYTF.

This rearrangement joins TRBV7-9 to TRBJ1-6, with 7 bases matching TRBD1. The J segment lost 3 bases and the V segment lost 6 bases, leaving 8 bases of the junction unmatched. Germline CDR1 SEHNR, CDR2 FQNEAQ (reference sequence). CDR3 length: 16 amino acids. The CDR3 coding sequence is TGTGCCAGCAGAACAGGGGCTGGGAGCTATAATTCACCCCTCCACTTT. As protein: CASRTGAGSYNSPLHF.

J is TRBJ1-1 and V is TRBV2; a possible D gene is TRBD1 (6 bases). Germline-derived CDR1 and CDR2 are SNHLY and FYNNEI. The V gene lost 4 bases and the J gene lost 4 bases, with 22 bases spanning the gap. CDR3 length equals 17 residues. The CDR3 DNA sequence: TGTGCCAGCAGTGCAACTCATTCCGGGACACTTTTCACTGAAGCTTTCTTT. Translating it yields CASSATHSGTLFTEAFF.

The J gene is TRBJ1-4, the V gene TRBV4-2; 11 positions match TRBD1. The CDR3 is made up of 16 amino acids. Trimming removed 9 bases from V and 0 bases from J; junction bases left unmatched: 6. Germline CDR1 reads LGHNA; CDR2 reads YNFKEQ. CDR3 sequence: CASTGQGVSTNEKLFF. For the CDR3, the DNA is TGTGCCAGTACGGGACAGGGGGTATCAACTAATGAAAAACTGTTTTTT.

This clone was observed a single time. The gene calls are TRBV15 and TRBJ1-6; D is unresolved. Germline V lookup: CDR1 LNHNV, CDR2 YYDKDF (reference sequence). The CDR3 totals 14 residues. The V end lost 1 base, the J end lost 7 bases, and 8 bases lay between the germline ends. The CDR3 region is CATSRGGSNSPLHF. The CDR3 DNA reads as TGTGCCACCAGCAGAGGCGGGAGCAATTCACCCCTCCACTTT.

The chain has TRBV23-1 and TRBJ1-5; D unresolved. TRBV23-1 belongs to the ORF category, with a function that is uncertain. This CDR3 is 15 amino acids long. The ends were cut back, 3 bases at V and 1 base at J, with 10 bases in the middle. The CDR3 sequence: CASSQKVRSNQPQHF. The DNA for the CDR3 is TGCGCCAGCAGTCAGAAGGTGAGGAGCAATCAGCCCCAGCATTTT.